The 26 T cell receptor beta chains below all came from one sample that was sequenced in a study of shared clonotypes between healthy human individuals. The naive CD8 fraction comprised CD45RO-negative cells positively selected for CCR7 and excluded terminally differentiated effector memory CD45RA+ cells. The data were produced by immunoSEQ multiplex PCR, yet TCRdb's version contains in-frame clones alone and is incomplete. This table holds more than 2 million clones, approximately 94% found once. Sequenced sample: naive CD8+ T cells sorted from blood. The source is a man between 18 and 29 years old in good health.

V usage is TRBV19 and J usage is TRBJ1-1, with TRBD1 as a possible D gene (6 bases). The CDR3 runs 15 residues. V lost 9 bases and J lost 3, with 20 bases in between. Germline lookup yields CDR1 LNHDA and CDR2 SQIVND (reference sequence). The CDR3 loop is CASRTGFLGDTEAFF. CDR3 nucleotide sequence: TGTGCCAGCCGTACAGGGTTCTTAGGCGACACTGAAGCTTTCTTT.

This clone was seen only once. J is TRBJ1-1 and V is TRBV1. TRBV1 is termed a pseudogene. This CDR3 comprises 15 residues. As DNA, the CDR3 is TGCACCAGCAGCCAAGGACCTGGAGGGAACACTGAAGCTTTCTTT. It translates to CTSSQGPGGNTEAFF.

The V gene is TRBV30, the J gene TRBJ1-6, with 7 bases lining up with TRBD1. CDR1 GTSNPN and CDR2 SVGIG come from the germline V gene (reference sequence). This CDR3 has 16 residues. The ends lost 3 bases at V and 7 bases at J; junction bases unmatched: 12. This CDR3 is CAWSSRQGLPNSPLHF. In DNA form, the CDR3 reads TGTGCCTGGAGCTCCCGACAGGGTCTCCCCAATTCACCCCTCCACTTT. The whole variable domain, filled in from reference TRBV30 and TRBJ1-6, reads SQTIHQWPATLVQPVGSPLSLECTVEGTSNPNLYWYRQAAGRGLQLLFYSVGIGQISSEVPQNLSASRPQDRQFILSSKKLLLSDSGFYLCAWSSRQGLPNSPLHFGNGTRLTVT.

The chain combines TRBV10-2 with TRBJ2-1; D possibly corresponds to TRBD1 (6 bases). Trimming stripped 2 bases from V and 6 bases from J, with 14 bases between. The length of the CDR3 is 15 residues. Germline V CDR1 and CDR2: WSHSY, SAAADI. The CDR3 loop is CASSEVVGALNEQFF. The CDR3 region has the DNA TGCGCCAGCAGTGAGGTGGTGGGGGCCCTCAATGAGCAGTTCTTC.

The J gene is TRBJ2-7, the V gene TRBV7-9, with 7 positions matching TRBD2. Germline trimming cut 3 bases from V and 0 bases from J; bases unmatched to any gene: 8. CDR1 is SEHNR, CDR2 FQNEAQ, per germline (reference sequence). CDR3 length equals 16 residues. In nucleotides, the CDR3 is TGTGCCAGCAGCTTTGGGGGGGACCGGAGCTCCTACGAGCAGTACTTC. Protein product: CASSFGGDRSSYEQYF.

The rearrangement joins TRBV4-1 to TRBJ1-6; the D is unclear. Trimming took off 1 base at V and 5 bases at J, with 9 bases between the two ends. Germline CDR1 and CDR2: MGHRA and YSYEKL. The CDR3 runs 15 residues. DNA of the CDR3: TGCGCCAGCAGCCAAGGAGGGCTTGATAATTCACCCCTCCACTTT. Translation: CASSQGGLDNSPLHF.

The chain uses TRBV10-3 and TRBJ1-2; D is unresolved. Deletions cut 3 bases from V and 7 bases from J, with 12 bases between. This CDR3 contains 13 residues. The germline CDR1 and CDR2 sequences are ENHRY and SYGVKD. The CDR3 DNA reads TGTGCCATCAGTGATTCAGTCCCCAGTGGCTACACCTTC. Protein: CAISDSVPSGYTF.

The rearrangement joins TRBV6-5 to TRBJ1-3; 7 nucleotides align to TRBD1. V lost 2 bases to trimming and J lost 0 bases; unmatched junction nucleotides: 4. The CDR3 has 16 residues. The germline V gene encodes CDR1 MNHEY and CDR2 SVGAGI. CDR3 loop: CASSYGTALSGNTIYF. Here the CDR3 DNA reads TGTGCCAGCAGTTACGGGACAGCGCTCTCTGGAAACACCATATATTTT.

V and J are TRBV6-5 and TRBJ1-1; D unclear. Trimming took 2 bases from V and 0 from J, leaving 13 bases between them. Per the germline V gene, CDR1 is MNHEY and CDR2 is SVGAGI. This CDR3 comprises 16 residues. CDR3: CASSYDIGGMNTEAFF. CDR3 DNA: TGTGCCAGCAGTTACGACATTGGAGGGATGAACACTGAAGCTTTCTTT.

V and J are TRBV7-9 and TRBJ2-1, with 9 positions matching TRBD1. The germline V gene has CDR1 SEHNR and CDR2 FQNEAQ (reference sequence). With V trimmed by 4 bases and J by 2 bases, 6 bases remained unmatched. The CDR3 runs to 16 residues. DNA of the CDR3: TGTGCCAGCAGCTCCTCCCGGGACAGGGCCTACAATGAGCAGTTCTTC. It yields the protein CASSSSRDRAYNEQFF.

This chain connects TRBV9 to TRBJ1-2, with 7 bases lining up with TRBD1. The length of the CDR3 is 14 residues. Looked up from germline, CDR1 is SGDLS and CDR2 is YYNGEE. Unmatched junction bases numbered 5, after V lost 0 bases and J lost 6 bases. The CDR3 loop reads CASSVGEGGNGYTF. The CDR3 bases are TGTGCCAGCAGCGTAGGTGAAGGGGGCAATGGCTACACCTTC. Full variable domain (rest looked up from reference TRBV9 and TRBJ1-2): DSGVTQTPKHLITATGQRVTLRCSPRSGDLSVYWYQQSLDQGLQFLIQYYNGEERAKGNILERFSAQQFPDLHSELNLSSLELGDSALYFCASSVGEGGNGYTFGSGTRLTVV.

Of note for this clone: This sample also contains other DNA sequences that code for the same CDR3. V gene TRBV11-2 combines with J gene TRBJ1-1; D is uncertain. The length of the CDR3 is 13 residues. Germline CDR1 reads SGHAT; CDR2 reads FQNNGV. V was pared by 1 base and J by 4 bases, with 7 bases between. In DNA, the CDR3 is TGTGCCAGCAGCTTAGGAGGAGTCACTGAAGCTTTCTTT. Protein sequence: CASSLGGVTEAFF. Supplemented by reference TRBV11-2 and TRBJ1-1, the full variable domain reads EAGVAQSPRYKIIEKRQSVAFWCNPISGHATLYWYQQILGQGPKLLIQFQNNGVVDDSQLPKDRFSAERLKGVDSTLKIQPAKLEDSAVYLCASSLGGVTEAFFGQGTRLTVV.

The chain uses TRBV27 and TRBJ2-1; D gene uncertain. With 2 bases removed from V and 6 bases from J, the gap between germline ends came to 8 bases. This CDR3 is 13 amino acids long. The V gene's germline CDR1 is MNHEY and CDR2 SMNVEV (reference sequence). CDR3 protein: CASSLLLSNEQFF. The CDR3, as DNA: TGTGCCAGCAGTTTACTCCTATCCAATGAGCAGTTCTTC.

The chain recombines TRBV5-5 with TRBJ2-7; weak D call: TRBD1 (5 bases). Trimming removed 6 bases at V and 2 bases at J, with 15 bases between. The CDR3 is made up of 14 amino acids. The V gene's germline CDR1 is SGHKS and CDR2 YYEKEE (reference sequence). The DNA for the CDR3 is TGTGCCAGCACCCCCGTTCAGGGCACCTACGAGCAGTACTTC. This codes for CASTPVQGTYEQYF.

The V gene is TRBV25-1, the J gene TRBJ2-5; D may be TRBD2 (6 bases). This CDR3 comprises 14 residues. V was pared by 1 base and J by 4 bases, with 10 bases between. The germline V gene encodes CDR1 MGHDK and CDR2 SYGVNS. CDR3 sequence (DNA): TGTGCCAGCAGTGAATCTCCGGGAGCAGAGACCCAGTACTTC. It yields the protein CASSESPGAETQYF.

This clone was counted once. V and J are TRBV14 and TRBJ2-7; TRBD2 is a possible D gene (6 bases). CDR1 is SGHDN and CDR2 is FVKESK in the germline V gene. The CDR3 runs 12 residues. Trimming left V 4 bases short and J 5 bases short, with 9 bases between. DNA for the CDR3: TGTGCCAGCAGCCGCAGGGAGGACGAGCAGTACTTC. Its translation is CASSRREDEQYF.

With regard to this clone: The same CDR3 also results from other DNA sequences found in this sample. This sequence joins TRBV28 and TRBJ2-5, with TRBD2 identical over 11 bases. Germline V CDR1 and CDR2: MDHEN, SYDVKM. The CDR3 spans 16 residues. V lost 5 bases and J lost 1; bases outside the gene matches: 6. The CDR3 DNA is TGTGCCAGCAGTCTATTAGCGGGGGGGCTCCAAGAGACCCAGTACTTC. Protein product: CASSLLAGGLQETQYF. Supplemented by reference TRBV28 and TRBJ2-5, the full variable domain reads DVKVTQSSRYLVKRTGEKVFLECVQDMDHENMFWYRQDPGLGLRLIYFSYDVKMKEKGDIPEGYSVSREKKERFSLILESASTNQTSMYLCASSLLAGGLQETQYFGPGTRLLVL.

Of note for this clone: Other nucleotide sequences in the sample specify the same CDR3. The rearrangement joins TRBV4-1 to TRBJ2-7; D unresolved. Germline values: CDR1 MGHRA, CDR2 YSYEKL. The CDR3 runs to 13 residues. V shed 1 base and J shed 3 bases, with 7 bases lying between them. DNA of the CDR3: TGCGCCAGCAGCCAAGTGTCGGACTACGAGCAGTACTTC. Protein sequence: CASSQVSDYEQYF.

V and J are TRBV7-8 and TRBJ2-7, with D possibly matching TRBD2 (6 bases). The CDR3 is 16 amino acids. Germline V lookup: CDR1 SGHVS, CDR2 FQNEAQ. V gave up 4 bases and J gave up 3 bases, with 19 bases separating them. As DNA, the CDR3 is TGTGCCAGCAGCTCCCTAGGAAACCCGGGGGACTACGAGCAGTACTTC. Translated: CASSSLGNPGDYEQYF.

The chain links TRBV4-3 to TRBJ2-1; unclear D gene. Per the germline V gene, CDR1 is LGHNA and CDR2 is YSLEER. The V gene lost 0 bases and the J gene lost 6 bases, with 9 bases spanning the gap. There are 14 residues in the CDR3. DNA of the CDR3: TGCGCCAGCAGCCAAGAGTCCAGAAGCAATGAGCAGTTCTTC. Translated: CASSQESRSNEQFF.

The rearrangement links TRBV5-1 to TRBJ2-1; possibly TRBD2 for D (5 bases). Germline values: CDR1 SGHRS, CDR2 YFSETQ. V was trimmed by 0 bases and J by 10 bases, leaving 14 bases between them. The CDR3 sequence is 14 residues long. CDR3 amino acids: CASSLDYGSEEQFF. The CDR3 DNA is TGCGCCAGCAGCTTGGATTATGGGAGCGAAGAGCAGTTCTTC. The variable domain in full, completed from reference TRBV5-1 and TRBJ2-1, reads KAGVTQTPRYLIKTRGQQVTLSCSPISGHRSVSWYQQTPGQGLQFLFEYFSETQRNKGNFPGRFSGRQFSNSRSEMNVSTLELGDSALYLCASSLDYGSEEQFFGPGTRLTVL.

J is TRBJ1-5 and V is TRBV4-3; D gene unclear. CDR3 length: 14 amino acids. The V gene lost 4 bases and the J gene lost 7 bases, with 14 bases spanning the gap. Germline V gene sequence: CDR1 LGHNA, CDR2 YSLEER. CDR3 sequence reads: CASSPTAGKQPQHF. The CDR3 DNA is TGCGCCAGCAGCCCTACCGCGGGGAAACAGCCCCAGCATTTT.

The chain is built from TRBV5-4 and TRBJ1-2; 9 bases are a match to TRBD1. The CDR3 consists of 13 residues. The V gene end was trimmed by 2 bases and the J gene end by 7 bases; junction bases not matched to a gene: 3. In germline, CDR1 is SGHNT, CDR2 YYREEE (reference sequence). The CDR3 is CASSFDRGGGYTF. CDR3 nucleotides: TGTGCCAGCAGCTTCGACAGGGGGGGTGGCTACACCTTC.

The V gene is TRBV5-6, the J gene TRBJ2-3, with 8 bases identical to TRBD1. The germline gives CDR1 SGHDT, CDR2 YYEEEE. The V segment lost 0 bases and the J segment 4 bases; nucleotides outside the gene matches: 7. The CDR3 spans 16 residues. CDR3 residues: CASSLGYGTGPDTQYF. The CDR3, as DNA: TGTGCCAGCAGCTTGGGATATGGGACAGGCCCAGATACGCAGTATTTT.

V is TRBV19 and J is TRBJ1-2; TRBD1 aligns across 12 bases. V was clipped by 5 bases and J by 4 bases; unmatched bases: 5. Germline lookup yields CDR1 LNHDA and CDR2 SQIVND (reference sequence). There are 15 residues in the CDR3. The CDR3 DNA sequence: TGTGCCAGTAGTCCCGGGACAGGGGGCGGCTATGGCTACACCTTC. It is translated as CASSPGTGGGYGYTF.

This chain joins TRBV4-1 and TRBJ2-7, with D possibly called TRBD1 or TRBD2 (5 bases each). Per germline, CDR1 MGHRA and CDR2 YSYEKL. Trimming shortened V by 4 bases and J by 3 bases, and 13 bases separated the two germline ends. The CDR3 is made up of 14 amino acids. The CDR3, as DNA: TGCGCCAGCAGCCTTATGGGGGATTACTACGAGCAGTACTTC. It codes for CASSLMGDYYEQYF.